The next 31 T cell receptor beta chains were all read from a single sample in a study of blood T cells in healthy people across ages. It was with a sample-barcoded 5' primer and a J-beta primer mix that a second PCR of roughly 7 to 12 cycles was run. TCRdb itself ran the 5' RACE reads through MiXCR, one entry per CDR3 protein. The data contain roughly 1.7 million distinct CDR3 sequences, about 31% of them singletons. The sample consisted of blood. Receptor source: a young woman in good health.

The J gene is TRBJ2-1, the V gene TRBV6-5; D is possibly TRBD2 (6 bases). This CDR3 comprises 17 residues. In germline, CDR1 is MNHEY, CDR2 SVGAGI. V lost 5 bases and J lost 2, with 19 bases in between. CDR3 bases: TGTGCCAGCAGTGGATCGAGTACCGGGACTCCCTACAATGAGCAGTTCTTC. This sequence encodes CASSGSSTGTPYNEQFF.

In DNA form, the CDR3 reads TGTGCCAGCACAGCCCGGGGTAGGGAAGGAGCTCGTGGCTACACCTTC. This codes for CASTARGREGARGYTF. V and J are TRBV6-1 and TRBJ1-2; D is uncertain. Trimming shortened V by 7 bases and J by 7 bases, and 25 bases separated the two germline ends. Germline CDR1 and CDR2: MNHNS and SASEGT. CDR3 size: 16 residues.

The genes are TRBV7-3 and TRBJ1-1, with D possibly TRBD1 on 5 matching bases. V lost 5 bases to trimming and J lost 5 bases, with 12 bases between them. Looked up from germline, CDR1 is SGHTA and CDR2 is FQGTGA. This CDR3 contains 13 residues. The CDR3, as DNA: TGTGCCAGCAGCACAAGAAAGGGGACTGAAGCTTTCTTT. Translating it yields CASSTRKGTEAFF.

Points on this clonotype: One end of the junction is discordant with germline, which a read error may explain. The genes are TRBV5-1 and TRBJ1-2; 8 bases line up with TRBD1. Looked up from germline, CDR1 is SGHRS and CDR2 is YFSETQ. The CDR3 has 15 amino acids. The CDR3 loop is CVSSLGTGSDYGYTF. CDR3 nucleotide sequence: TGCGTCAGCAGCTTAGGGACAGGATCGGACTATGGCTACACCTTC.

This clonotype has just a few counts. This chain joins TRBV6-5 and TRBJ2-5; TRBD2 agrees at 7 bases. CDR1 and CDR2 (germline): MNHEY, SVGAGI. The CDR3 consists of 14 residues. V shed 6 bases and J 5 bases; nucleotides not matched to a gene: 9. CDR3: CASRGGRGRETQYF. Here the CDR3 DNA reads TGTGCCAGCAGGGGCGGGAGAGGTCGGGAGACCCAGTACTTC.

The chain carries TRBV5-1 and TRBJ2-7, with 10 bases aligning to TRBD1. Germline lookup yields CDR1 SGHRS and CDR2 YFSETQ. The CDR3 runs 15 residues. V lost 4 bases to trimming and J lost 4 bases; unmatched junction nucleotides: 8. The CDR3 protein is CASSQEGTGDYEQYF. As DNA, the CDR3 is TGCGCCAGCAGCCAGGAAGGGACAGGGGATTACGAGCAGTACTTC.

This clonotype was picked up a small number of times. The rearrangement links TRBV7-9 to TRBJ2-1; D might be TRBD1 or TRBD2, each matching 5 bases. CDR3 length: 17 residues. Germline CDR1 reads SEHNR; CDR2 reads FQNEAQ (reference sequence). V lost 5 bases and J 2 bases, leaving 19 bases between the germline ends. This chain's CDR3 is CASSPFPGQTTYNEQFF. CDR3 nucleotides: TGTGCCAGCAGCCCCTTTCCGGGGCAGACTACCTACAATGAGCAGTTCTTC.

This clonotype was counted a few times. The J gene is TRBJ1-1, the V gene TRBV12-3 or TRBV12-4; the D gene is possibly TRBD1 (5 bases). V shed 6 bases and J shed 3 bases, with 8 bases lying between them. The CDR3 has 12 residues. The CDR3 region is CASRRDYTEAFF. CDR3 bases: TGTGCCAGCAGGAGGGACTACACTGAAGCTTTCTTT.

V gene TRBV27 combines with J gene TRBJ2-5, with 8 nucleotides matching TRBD2. V gave up 1 base and J gave up 1 base; unmatched junction bases: 2. The CDR3 is 15 amino acids. Looked up from germline, CDR1 is MNHEY and CDR2 is SMNVEV (reference sequence). CDR3 loop: CASSLWAGGQETQYF. In nucleotides, the CDR3 is TGTGCCAGCAGTTTATGGGCGGGGGGCCAAGAGACCCAGTACTTC.

This clonotype was seen a few times. The gene calls are TRBV30 and TRBJ2-7; the match to TRBD2 covers 8 bases. V shed 5 bases and J 2 bases; nucleotides not matched to a gene: 5. This CDR3 has 13 amino acids. Germline V lookup: CDR1 GTSNPN, CDR2 SVGIG (reference sequence). The CDR3 DNA follows: TGTGCCTGGGAACCGACTAGCGCCTACGAGCAGTACTTC. Protein product: CAWEPTSAYEQYF.

The chain is built from TRBV19 and TRBJ2-1; D unclear. The CDR3 covers 13 residues. With 2 bases removed from V and 12 bases from J, the gap between germline ends came to 14 bases. Germline CDR1 is LNHDA and CDR2 is SQIVND (reference sequence). CDR3 sequence reads: CASSITAALGQFF. DNA of the CDR3: TGTGCCAGTAGTATAACGGCGGCTCTGGGGCAGTTCTTC.

The chain employs TRBV2 and TRBJ2-5, with a tentative D call TRBD1 (5 bases). CDR3 length: 15 residues. In germline, CDR1 is SNHLY, CDR2 FYNNEI. V lost 0 bases and J lost 11, with 19 bases in between. The CDR3 is CASSEAGLFGIKQYF. The DNA of the CDR3 is TGTGCCAGCAGTGAAGCGGGGCTCTTCGGTATCAAGCAGTACTTC. The full variable domain, with the rest looked up from reference TRBV2 and TRBJ2-5, is EPEVTQTPSHQVTQMGQEVILRCVPISNHLYFYWYRQILGQKVEFLVSFYNNEISEKSEIFDDQFSVERPDGSNFTLKIRSTKLEDSAMYFCASSEAGLFGIKQYFGPGTRLLVL.

This chain links TRBV20-1 with TRBJ2-1; D unresolved. V was clipped by 1 base and J by 3 bases, with 10 bases between them. CDR3 length equals 14 residues. Per germline, CDR1 DFQATT and CDR2 SNEGSKA (reference sequence). The CDR3 loop is CSARVSYLYNEQFF. In DNA form, the CDR3 reads TGCAGTGCTAGAGTCTCTTACCTCTACAATGAGCAGTTCTTC.

V usage is TRBV27 and J usage is TRBJ1-2; unclear D gene. V was clipped by 2 bases and J by 6 bases, with 10 bases between them. The germline V gene has CDR1 MNHEY and CDR2 SMNVEV (reference sequence). This CDR3 has 13 residues. CDR3 sequence (DNA): TGTGCCAGCAGTTTAGCGGGGATAGATGGCTACACCTTC. It yields the protein CASSLAGIDGYTF.

The J gene is TRBJ1-1, the V gene TRBV7-3, with D perhaps matching TRBD1 (5 bases). V gave up 5 bases and J gave up 1 base, with 11 bases separating them. The V gene's germline CDR1 is SGHTA and CDR2 FQGTGA. This CDR3 is built from 14 residues. CDR3 loop: CASSRDGKNTEAFF. CDR3 in DNA: TGTGCCAGCAGCCGGGACGGGAAGAACACTGAAGCTTTCTTT.

Note on this clonotype: A read error may explain this, as a much larger clone is one base away. The genes are TRBV6-5 and TRBJ2-5; TRBD2 aligns across 8 bases. The J call may be incorrect, as the DNA end agrees better with TRBJ2-7. CDR3 length: 13 residues. Germline-derived CDR1 and CDR2 are MNHEY and SVGAGI. CDR3 sequence: CTSSTPGGTEQYF. In nucleotides, the CDR3 is TGTACCAGCAGTACTCCGGGAGGGACCGAGCAGTACTTC.

This clonotype has just a few counts. The chain links TRBV9 to TRBJ2-5, with 8 bases lining up with TRBD1. Germline CDR1 is SGDLS and CDR2 is YYNGEE. The CDR3 is 15 residues long. V was clipped by 4 bases and J by 5 bases; unmatched bases: 10. CDR3 bases: TGTGCCAGCAGCCCCCAACAGGGGGATGGGGAGACCCAGTACTTC. Its translation is CASSPQQGDGETQYF.

The chain uses TRBV5-1 and TRBJ2-2; 7 bases are shared with TRBD1. CDR1 is SGHRS, CDR2 YFSETQ, per germline. The trim removed 1 base at V and 6 bases at J, leaving 6 bases unmatched. This CDR3 is 15 amino acids long. The DNA for the CDR3 is TGCGCCAGCAGCTTGACGGCAGGGGGTTCCGGGGAGCTGTTTTTT. Residues: CASSLTAGGSGELFF.

The chain links TRBV20-1 to TRBJ1-2; no firm D call. The CDR3 loop spans 12 amino acids. V lost 8 bases, J lost 1 base, and 11 bases lay in between. Germline V gene sequence: CDR1 DFQATT, CDR2 SNEGSKA (reference sequence). This CDR3 is CSSQSLNYGYTF. Here the CDR3 DNA reads TGCAGTTCCCAATCTCTTAACTATGGCTACACCTTC.

V and J are TRBV12-3 or TRBV12-4 and TRBJ1-5; D unresolved. CDR3 length: 13 residues. The V end lost 2 bases, the J end lost 7 bases, and 9 bases lay between the germline ends. The chain's CDR3 is CASSLMANQPQHF. CDR3 in DNA: TGTGCCAGCAGTTTAATGGCAAACCAGCCCCAGCATTTT.

Ten or more counts support this clonotype. The chain combines TRBV18 with TRBJ1-5; D perhaps matches TRBD1 (5 bases). Germline V gene sequence: CDR1 KGHSH, CDR2 LQKENI. The CDR3 is 13 amino acids. V was pared by 8 bases and J by 2 bases, with 10 bases between. The CDR3 spells CASSPGRNQPQHF. In nucleotides, the CDR3 is TGTGCCAGCAGCCCGGGACGCAATCAGCCCCAGCATTTT.

This clonotype was seen more than once but under ten times. This chain joins TRBV7-8 and TRBJ1-2; D is uncertain. CDR1 and CDR2 (germline): SGHVS, FQNEAQ. V was cut by 5 bases and J by 0 bases, with 13 bases left in between. The CDR3 loop spans 15 amino acids. The CDR3 spells CASSPQEGTNYGYTF. In nucleotides, the CDR3 is TGTGCCAGCAGCCCTCAGGAAGGTACTAACTATGGCTACACCTTC.

This chain links TRBV10-3 with TRBJ2-6; D not certain. The length of the CDR3 is 17 residues. Germline CDR1 reads ENHRY; CDR2 reads SYGVKD. The V end was cut by 0 bases, the J end by 0 bases, with 9 bases between. CDR3 DNA: TGTGCCATCAGTGAGTCGTGGGCACTCTCTGGGGCCAACGTCCTGACTTTC. Its protein is CAISESWALSGANVLTF.

CDR3 sequence (DNA): TGTGCCAGCAGTCCGAGGGGCGGGGAGCTGTTTTTT. It codes for CASSPRGGELFF. The rearrangement joins TRBV12-3 or TRBV12-4 to TRBJ2-2; D may match TRBD1 or TRBD2 (5 bases each). Trimming pared 5 bases from V and 7 bases from J, leaving 8 bases between. The length of the CDR3 is 12 residues.

There are a few counts of this clonotype. The chain combines TRBV20-1 with TRBJ2-1, with 8 bases identical to TRBD2. The junction had 15 bases not matched to a gene; V was cut back by 8 bases and J by 3 bases. The CDR3 is 16 amino acids. In germline, CDR1 is DFQATT, CDR2 SNEGSKA (reference sequence). In DNA form, the CDR3 reads TGCAGTACTTTTCCCCAAGAGAGCGGGAGCTACAATGAGCAGTTCTTC. Translating it yields CSTFPQESGSYNEQFF.

This clonotype was seen more than once but under ten times. The chain uses TRBV7-9 and TRBJ2-3, with 10 bases lining up with TRBD2. Germline loops: CDR1 SEHNR, CDR2 FQNEAQ (reference sequence). The V segment lost 5 bases and the J segment 6 bases; nucleotides outside the gene matches: 11. This CDR3 contains 16 residues. CDR3 sequence: CASSPTSGAFRDTQYF. DNA for the CDR3: TGTGCCAGCAGCCCAACTAGCGGGGCCTTTCGGGATACGCAGTATTTT.

A few counts support this clonotype. The chain links TRBV5-1 to TRBJ1-1; D is unresolved. The germline gives CDR1 SGHRS, CDR2 YFSETQ. Between the trimmed V and J ends, which lost 4 bases and 6 bases, there was a span of 16 bases. The CDR3 has 14 amino acids. The CDR3 coding sequence is TGCGCCAGCAGCATTGGAGCCGGGAGCTCTGAAGCTTTCTTT. This codes for CASSIGAGSSEAFF.

Only a few counts were recorded for this clonotype. The rearrangement joins TRBV5-6 to TRBJ2-1; no firm D call. The CDR3 contains 14 residues. Trimming removed 3 bases from V and 10 bases from J, with 17 bases in between. In germline, CDR1 is SGHDT, CDR2 YYEEEE. The CDR3 is CASSSDIFLVEQFF. The CDR3 nucleotides read TGTGCCAGCAGCTCAGACATTTTTTTGGTCGAGCAGTTCTTC. The full variable domain, completed using reference TRBV5-6 and TRBJ2-1, is DAGVTQSPTHLIKTRGQQVTLRCSPKSGHDTVSWYQQALGQGPQFIFQYYEEEERQRGNFPDRFSGHQFPNYSSELNVNALLLGDSALYLCASSSDIFLVEQFFGPGTRLTVL.

Only a few counts were recorded for this clonotype. The chain recombines TRBV7-3 with TRBJ1-6; possibly TRBD1 for D (5 bases). Trimming cost V 2 bases and J 13 bases, with 12 bases left between them. The CDR3 is 13 amino acids. CDR1 is SGHTA and CDR2 is FQGTGA in the germline V gene. CDR3 loop: CASSLSGGWPLHF. As DNA, the CDR3 is TGTGCCAGCAGCTTATCGGGGGGGTGGCCCCTCCACTTT.

This clonotype was recorded only once. The junction does not match germline at one end; this may be a read error. The chain uses TRBV10-3 and TRBJ1-6; the match to TRBD1 covers 7 bases. The CDR3 runs to 14 residues. Germline loops: CDR1 ENHRY, CDR2 SYGVKD. CDR3 coding DNA: TGTGCCATCAAGCAGGGGGAGGCAAATTCATCCCTCCACTTT. Its translation: CAIKQGEANSSLHF.

This clonotype was observed a handful of times. This chain connects TRBV28 to TRBJ2-7; perhaps TRBD1 as D (6 bases). The CDR3 covers 15 residues. V was shortened by 2 bases and J by 3 bases, with 14 bases between the two germline ends. The V gene's germline CDR1 is MDHEN and CDR2 SYDVKM. The CDR3 DNA sequence: TGTGCCAGCAGTTTACTTCACAGGGCAGGCTACGAGCAGTACTTC. This translates into CASSLLHRAGYEQYF. Based on the CDR3 plus reference TRBV28 and TRBJ2-7, the full variable domain is DVKVTQSSRYLVKRTGEKVFLECVQDMDHENMFWYRQDPGLGLRLIYFSYDVKMKEKGDIPEGYSVSREKKERFSLILESASTNQTSMYLCASSLLHRAGYEQYFGPGTRLTVT.